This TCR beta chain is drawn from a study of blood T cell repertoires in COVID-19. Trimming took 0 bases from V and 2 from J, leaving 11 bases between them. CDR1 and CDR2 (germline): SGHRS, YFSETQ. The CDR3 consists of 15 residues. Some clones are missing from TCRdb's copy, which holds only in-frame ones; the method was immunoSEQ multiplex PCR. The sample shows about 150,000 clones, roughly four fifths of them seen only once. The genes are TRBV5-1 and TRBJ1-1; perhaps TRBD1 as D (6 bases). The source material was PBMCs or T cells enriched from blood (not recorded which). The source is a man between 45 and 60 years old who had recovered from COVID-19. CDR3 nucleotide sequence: TGCGCCAGCAGCTTGGGTGGGACATCAAACACTGAAGCTTTCTTT. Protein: CASSLGGTSNTEAFF.